This paragraph covers one T cell receptor beta chain sequence. Per the original data handling: Estimates of nucleated cell counts were drawn from the amplification of reference gene primers. This table comes from immunoSEQ multiplex PCR, and its TCRdb copy is limited to in-frame clones, with some not included. That table supplies the V and J calls and clone size; D and trimming were determined from the DNA. The table shows about 310,000 clones, with around nine tenths occurring only once. This CDR3 has 13 amino acids. Germline V lookup: CDR1 SGHRS, CDR2 YFSETQ. Trimming at V came to 5 bases and at J to 6 bases, leaving 7 bases not matched to a gene. The data were obtained in a study of blood T cell repertoires in COVID-19. Across the whole study: There were acute and convalescent COVID-19 samples, and they came from the United States, Italy and Spain. PBMCs, B-cell-depleted T cells, or T cells provided the cDNA or gDNA that made up the material.

This rearrangement joins TRBV5-1 to TRBJ1-2, with 7 bases aligning to TRBD1. This clonotype was sampled from a man aged 45 to 65 with active or convalescent COVID-19. Sequenced material: peripheral blood. The chain's CDR3 is CASSHDRADGYTF. CDR3 nucleotide sequence: TGCGCCAGCAGTCACGACAGGGCGGATGGCTACACCTTC. Drawing the rest from reference TRBV5-1 and TRBJ1-2, the complete variable domain is KAGVTQTPRYLIKTRGQQVTLSCSPISGHRSVSWYQQTPGQGLQFLFEYFSETQRNKGNFPGRFSGRQFSNSRSEMNVSTLELGDSALYLCASSHDRADGYTFGSGTRLTVV.